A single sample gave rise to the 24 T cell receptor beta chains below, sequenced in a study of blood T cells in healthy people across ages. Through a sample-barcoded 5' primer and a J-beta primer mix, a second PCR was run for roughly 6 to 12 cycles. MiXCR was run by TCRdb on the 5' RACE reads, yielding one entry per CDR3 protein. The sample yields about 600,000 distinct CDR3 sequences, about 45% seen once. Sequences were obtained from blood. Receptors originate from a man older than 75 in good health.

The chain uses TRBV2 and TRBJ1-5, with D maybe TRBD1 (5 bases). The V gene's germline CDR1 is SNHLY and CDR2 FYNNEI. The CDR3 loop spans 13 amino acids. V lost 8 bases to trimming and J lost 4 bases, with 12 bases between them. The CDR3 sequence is CASGKGINQPQHF. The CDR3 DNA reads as TGTGCCAGCGGCAAGGGGATAAATCAGCCCCAGCATTTT.

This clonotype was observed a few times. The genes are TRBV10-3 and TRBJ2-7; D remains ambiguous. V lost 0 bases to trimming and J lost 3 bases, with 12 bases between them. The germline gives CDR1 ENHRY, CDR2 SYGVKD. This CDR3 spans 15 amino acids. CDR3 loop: CAISESIEVLYEQYF. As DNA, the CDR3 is TGTGCCATCAGTGAGTCGATCGAGGTCCTCTACGAGCAGTACTTC.

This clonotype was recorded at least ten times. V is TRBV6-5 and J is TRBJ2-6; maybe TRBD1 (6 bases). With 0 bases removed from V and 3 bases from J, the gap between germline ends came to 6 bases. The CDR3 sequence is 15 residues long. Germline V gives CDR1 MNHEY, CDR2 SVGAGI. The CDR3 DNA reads TGTGCCAGCAGTTACTCCAGGGGTGGGGCCAACGTCCTGACTTTC. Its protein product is CASSYSRGGANVLTF.

CDR3 amino acids: CASSYSGSLTDTQYF. CDR3 coding DNA: TGTGCCAGCAGTTACTCCGGCAGCCTCACAGATACGCAGTATTTT. The V and J genes are TRBV6-2 or TRBV6-3 and TRBJ2-3; D unclear. The germline CDR1 and CDR2 sequences are MNHEY and SVGEGT. The ends were cut back, 0 bases at V and 2 bases at J, with 9 bases in the middle. The CDR3 is made up of 15 amino acids.

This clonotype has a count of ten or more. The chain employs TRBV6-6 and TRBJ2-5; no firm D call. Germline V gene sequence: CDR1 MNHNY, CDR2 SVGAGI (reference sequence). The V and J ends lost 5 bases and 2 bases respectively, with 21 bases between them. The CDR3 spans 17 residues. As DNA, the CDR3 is TGTGCCAGCAGTCTCAGAATAGGTATTAGTATTCAAGAGACCCAGTACTTC. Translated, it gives CASSLRIGISIQETQYF.

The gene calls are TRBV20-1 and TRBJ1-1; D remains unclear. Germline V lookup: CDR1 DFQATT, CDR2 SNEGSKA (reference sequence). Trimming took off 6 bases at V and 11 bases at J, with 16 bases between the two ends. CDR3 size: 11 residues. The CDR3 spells CSALRGSGAFF. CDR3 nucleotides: TGCAGTGCCCTCCGGGGTTCGGGGGCTTTCTTT.

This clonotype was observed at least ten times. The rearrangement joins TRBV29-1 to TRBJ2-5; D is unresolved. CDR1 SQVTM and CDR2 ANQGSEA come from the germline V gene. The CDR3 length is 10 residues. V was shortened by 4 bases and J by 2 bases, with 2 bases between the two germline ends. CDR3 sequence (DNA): TGCAGCGTTGCTCAAGAGACCCAGTACTTC. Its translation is CSVAQETQYF.

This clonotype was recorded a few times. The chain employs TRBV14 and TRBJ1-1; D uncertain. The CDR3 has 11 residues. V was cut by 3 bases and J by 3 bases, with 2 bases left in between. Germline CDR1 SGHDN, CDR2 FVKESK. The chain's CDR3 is CASSHHTEAFF. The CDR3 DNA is TGTGCCAGCAGCCACCACACTGAAGCTTTCTTT.

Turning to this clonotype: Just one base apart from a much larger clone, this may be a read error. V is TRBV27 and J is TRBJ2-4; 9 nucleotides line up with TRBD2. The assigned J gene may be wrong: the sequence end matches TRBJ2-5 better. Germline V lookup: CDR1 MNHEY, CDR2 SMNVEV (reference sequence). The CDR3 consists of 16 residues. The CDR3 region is CASSPFGGGALETQYF. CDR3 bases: TGTGCCAGCAGTCCCTTTGGCGGGGGGGCCTTAGAGACCCAGTACTTC.

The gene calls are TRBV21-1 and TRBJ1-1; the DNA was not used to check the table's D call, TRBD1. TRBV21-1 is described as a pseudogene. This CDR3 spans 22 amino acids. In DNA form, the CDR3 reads TGTGCCAGCAGCGAAGGTCGGGCAGGGGCTAGATACCCCCACCTCACGAACACTGAAGCTTTCTTT. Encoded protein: CASSEGRAGARYPHLTNTEAFF.

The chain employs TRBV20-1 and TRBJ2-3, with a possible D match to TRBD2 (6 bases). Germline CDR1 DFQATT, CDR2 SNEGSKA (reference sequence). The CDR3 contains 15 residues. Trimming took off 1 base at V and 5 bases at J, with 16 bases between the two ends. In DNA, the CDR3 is TGCAGTGCTAGAGCGGCGCGGGGTGAAGGAGATACGCAGTATTTT. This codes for CSARAARGEGDTQYF.

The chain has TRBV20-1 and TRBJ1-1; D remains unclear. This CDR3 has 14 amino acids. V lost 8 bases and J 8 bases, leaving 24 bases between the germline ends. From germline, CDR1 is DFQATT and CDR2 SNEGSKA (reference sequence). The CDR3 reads CSSLASGSGTEAFF. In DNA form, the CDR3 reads TGCAGTTCGCTAGCGTCGGGTTCGGGCACGGAAGCTTTCTTT.

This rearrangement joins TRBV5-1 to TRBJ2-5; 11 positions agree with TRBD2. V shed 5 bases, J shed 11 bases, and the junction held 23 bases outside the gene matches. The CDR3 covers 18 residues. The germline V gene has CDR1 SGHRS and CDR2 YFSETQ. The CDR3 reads CASRYGLAGASSYNEQYF. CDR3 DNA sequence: TGCGCCAGCAGATACGGACTAGCGGGTGCTAGCTCCTACAATGAGCAGTACTTC.

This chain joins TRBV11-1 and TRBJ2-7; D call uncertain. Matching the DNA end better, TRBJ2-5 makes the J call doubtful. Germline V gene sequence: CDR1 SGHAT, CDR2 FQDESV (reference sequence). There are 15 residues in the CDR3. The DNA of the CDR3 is TGTGCCAGCAGCTTAGCTCCGGGCCAGCCCAGGACCCAGTACTTC. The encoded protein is CASSLAPGQPRTQYF.

Here the CDR3 DNA reads TGCAGTGCCAGACCCGGGTGGACAGATACGCAGTATTTT. As protein: CSARPGWTDTQYF. The chain is built from TRBV20-1 and TRBJ2-3; D is uncertain. V gave up 6 bases and J gave up 3 bases, with 13 bases separating them. The CDR3 length is 13 residues. CDR1 DFQATT and CDR2 SNEGSKA come from the germline V gene (reference sequence).

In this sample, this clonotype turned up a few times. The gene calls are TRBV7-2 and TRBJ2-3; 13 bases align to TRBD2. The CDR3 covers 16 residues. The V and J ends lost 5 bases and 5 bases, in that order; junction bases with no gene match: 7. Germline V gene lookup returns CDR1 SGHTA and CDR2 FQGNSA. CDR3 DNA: TGTGCCAGCAGCCGAACTAGCGGGAGGGCCTTAGATACGCAGTATTTT. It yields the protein CASSRTSGRALDTQYF.

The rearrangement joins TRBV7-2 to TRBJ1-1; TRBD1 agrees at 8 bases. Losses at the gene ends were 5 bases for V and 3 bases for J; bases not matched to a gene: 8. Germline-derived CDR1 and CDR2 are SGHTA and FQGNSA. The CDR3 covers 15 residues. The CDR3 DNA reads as TGTGCCAGCAGCCCAGGACAGGGAATGTACACTGAAGCTTTCTTT. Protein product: CASSPGQGMYTEAFF.

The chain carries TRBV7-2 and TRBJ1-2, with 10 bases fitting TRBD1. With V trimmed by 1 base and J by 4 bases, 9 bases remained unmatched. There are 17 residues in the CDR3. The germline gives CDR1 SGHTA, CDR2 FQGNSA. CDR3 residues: CASSLDRDRGYLYGYTF. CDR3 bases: TGTGCCAGCAGCTTAGACCGGGACAGGGGCTACCTCTATGGCTACACCTTC.

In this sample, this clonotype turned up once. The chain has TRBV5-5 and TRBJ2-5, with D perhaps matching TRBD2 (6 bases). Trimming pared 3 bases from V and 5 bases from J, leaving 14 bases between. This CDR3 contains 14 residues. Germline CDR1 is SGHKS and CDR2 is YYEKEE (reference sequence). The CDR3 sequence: CASSWAVAEETQYF. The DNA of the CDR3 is TGTGCCAGCAGCTGGGCCGTAGCGGAGGAGACCCAGTACTTC.

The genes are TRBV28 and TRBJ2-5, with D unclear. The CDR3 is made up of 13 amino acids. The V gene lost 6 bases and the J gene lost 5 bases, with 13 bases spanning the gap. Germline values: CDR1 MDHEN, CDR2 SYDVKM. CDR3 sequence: CASRTLPVETQYF. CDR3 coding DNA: TGTGCCAGCAGAACCCTCCCGGTGGAGACCCAGTACTTC.

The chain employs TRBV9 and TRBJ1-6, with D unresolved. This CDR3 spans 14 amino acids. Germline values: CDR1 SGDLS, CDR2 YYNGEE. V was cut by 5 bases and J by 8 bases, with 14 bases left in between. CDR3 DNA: TGTGCCAGCAGTGGTCCGTCAGCGGATTCACCCCTCCACTTT. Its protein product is CASSGPSADSPLHF.

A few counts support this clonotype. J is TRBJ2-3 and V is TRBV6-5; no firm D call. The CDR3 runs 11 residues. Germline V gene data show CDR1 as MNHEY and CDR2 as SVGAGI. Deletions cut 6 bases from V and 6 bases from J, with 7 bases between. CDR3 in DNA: TGTGCCAGCAGAGCCAGGGATACGCAGTATTTT. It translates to CASRARDTQYF.

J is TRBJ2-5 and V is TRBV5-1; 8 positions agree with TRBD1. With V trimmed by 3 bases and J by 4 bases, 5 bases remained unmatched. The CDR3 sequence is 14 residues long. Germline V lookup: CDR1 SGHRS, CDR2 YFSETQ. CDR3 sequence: CASSSDRVPETQYF. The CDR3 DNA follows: TGCGCCAGCAGCTCGGACAGGGTCCCAGAGACCCAGTACTTC.

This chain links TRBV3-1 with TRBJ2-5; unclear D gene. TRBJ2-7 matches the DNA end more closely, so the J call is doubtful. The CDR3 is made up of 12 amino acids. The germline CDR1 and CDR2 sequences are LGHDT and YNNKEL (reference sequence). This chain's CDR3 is CASSQLFYEQYF. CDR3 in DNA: TGTGCCAGCAGCCAACTCTTTTACGAGCAGTACTTC.